The present T cell receptor beta chain was sequenced within a study of cytomegalovirus exposure and HLA in healthy donors. Study observations and caveats: According to the study, 150 to 200 TCR beta chains were cytomegalovirus-associated.

This CDR3 comprises 15 residues. With V trimmed by 3 bases and J by 7 bases, 11 bases remained unmatched. Germline loops: CDR1 SNHLY, CDR2 FYNNEI. TCRdb's table, derived via immunoSEQ multiplex PCR, lists solely in-frame clones and lacks some. The sample holds about 180,000 clones, about 86% seen once. Of note for this clone: Its antigen remains unidentified.

This chain joins TRBV2 and TRBJ2-5, with 7 bases identical to TRBD2. Sequencing was done on a sample of PBMCs. The clonotype originates from a woman aged 25 to 45 in good health and CMV-seronegative. The CDR3 region has the DNA TGTGCCAGCAGTGATATGCTAGCGGAGTCGGGGACCCAGTACTTC. This sequence encodes CASSDMLAESGTQYF.